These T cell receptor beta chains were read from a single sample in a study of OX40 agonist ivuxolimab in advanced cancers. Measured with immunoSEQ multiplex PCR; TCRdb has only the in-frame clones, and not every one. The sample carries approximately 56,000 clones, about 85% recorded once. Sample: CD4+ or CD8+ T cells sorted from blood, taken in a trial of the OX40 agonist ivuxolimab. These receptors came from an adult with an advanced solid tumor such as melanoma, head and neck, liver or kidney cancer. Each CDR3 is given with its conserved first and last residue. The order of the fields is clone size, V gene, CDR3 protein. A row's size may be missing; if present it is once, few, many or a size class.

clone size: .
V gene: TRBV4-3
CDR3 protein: CASSQDRQTNEKLFF

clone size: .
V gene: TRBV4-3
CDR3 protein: CASSQDRFAAGRQETQYF

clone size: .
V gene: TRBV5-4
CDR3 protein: CASSLDLGQGYEQYF

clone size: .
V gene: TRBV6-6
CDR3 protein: CASSYSGEGSEQYF

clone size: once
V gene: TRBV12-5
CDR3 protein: CASGSPTGLGNEKLFF

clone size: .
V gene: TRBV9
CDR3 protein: CASSAEVDSTYNEQFF

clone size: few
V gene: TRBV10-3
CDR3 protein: CAISEDRRDEQFF

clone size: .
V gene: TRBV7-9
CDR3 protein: CASSQGQATEF

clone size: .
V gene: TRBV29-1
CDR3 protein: CSVDMNTEAFF

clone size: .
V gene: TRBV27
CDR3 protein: CASSLEGGGISYQETQYF

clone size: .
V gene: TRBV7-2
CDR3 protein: CASSLSTYTDTQYF

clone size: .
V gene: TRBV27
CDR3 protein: CASTPLAGPYEQYF

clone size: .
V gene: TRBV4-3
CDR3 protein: CASSYREVNTEAFF

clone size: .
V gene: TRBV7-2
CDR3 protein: CASTTGTGLSTQYF

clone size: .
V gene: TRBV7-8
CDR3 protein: CASSFGTTGNTEAFF

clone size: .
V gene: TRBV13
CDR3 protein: CASSLVDTEAFF

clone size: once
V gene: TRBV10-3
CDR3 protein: CAISESGTGYTEAFF

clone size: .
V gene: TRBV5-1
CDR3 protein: CASSLTTYNEQFF

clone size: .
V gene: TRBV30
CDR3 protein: CAWSPAVRREQYF

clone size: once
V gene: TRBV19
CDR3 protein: CASSRTGEYTEAFF

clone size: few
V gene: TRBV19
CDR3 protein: CATSMAGPPLHF

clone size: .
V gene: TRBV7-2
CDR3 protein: CASSFGQGLYEQYF

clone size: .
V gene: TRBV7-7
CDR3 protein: CASSLVGGSEQYF

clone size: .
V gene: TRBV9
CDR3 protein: CASSADGGSYEQYF

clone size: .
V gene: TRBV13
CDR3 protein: CASSAPDGYYEQYF

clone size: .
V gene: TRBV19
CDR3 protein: CASTPSGAGGAVYGYTF

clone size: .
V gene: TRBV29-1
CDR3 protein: CSVPANTEAFF

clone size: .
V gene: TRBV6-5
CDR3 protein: CASSYGGSLVGYGYTF

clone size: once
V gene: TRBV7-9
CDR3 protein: CASSSQGAPGANVLTF

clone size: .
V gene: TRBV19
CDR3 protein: CASSIEGRSYGYTF

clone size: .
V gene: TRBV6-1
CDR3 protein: CASTPFPGSYYGYTF

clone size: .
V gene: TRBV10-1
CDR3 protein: CASSVGRGYEQYF

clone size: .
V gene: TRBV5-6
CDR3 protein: CASSLAAGGPETQYF

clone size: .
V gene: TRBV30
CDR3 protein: CAWVGQLAYEQYF

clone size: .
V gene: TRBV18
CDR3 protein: CASSPFKGEADTQYF

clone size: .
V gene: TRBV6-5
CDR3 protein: CASSYSPGSNYGYTF

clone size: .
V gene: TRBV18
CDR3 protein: CASSPPGGDYEQYF

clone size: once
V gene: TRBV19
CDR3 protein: CASSPFVGSPNEQYF

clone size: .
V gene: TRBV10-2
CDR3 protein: CASRGGPRSEQYF

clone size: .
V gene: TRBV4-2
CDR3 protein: CASRGGVRSGANVLTF

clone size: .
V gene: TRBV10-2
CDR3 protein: CASSENTEAFF

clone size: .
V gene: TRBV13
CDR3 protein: CASSETGSTGYTF

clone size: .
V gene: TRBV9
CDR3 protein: CASSVGGQLYEQYF

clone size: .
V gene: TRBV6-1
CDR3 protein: CATWGQGVYEQYF

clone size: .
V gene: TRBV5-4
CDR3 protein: CASSSDPLGEQYF

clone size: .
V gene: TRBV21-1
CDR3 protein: CASSKVAGSPGNTIYF

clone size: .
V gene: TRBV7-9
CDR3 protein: CASSLGAATNEKLFF

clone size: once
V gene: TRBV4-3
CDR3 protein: CASSQDTSERETKYF

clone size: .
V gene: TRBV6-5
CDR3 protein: CASSPGQSSTQYF

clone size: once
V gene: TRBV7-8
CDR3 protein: CASSLDPRQDFYNEQFF

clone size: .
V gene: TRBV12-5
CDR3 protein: CASGLPPFRGDGNTIYF

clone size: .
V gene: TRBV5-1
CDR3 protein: CASSLAFGQSGGNTIYF

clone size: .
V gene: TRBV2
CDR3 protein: CASNPAGVPYEQYF

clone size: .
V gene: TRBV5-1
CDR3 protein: CASSSGQGAGDTEAFF

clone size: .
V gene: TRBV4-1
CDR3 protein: CASSLLFTGEGFEQYF

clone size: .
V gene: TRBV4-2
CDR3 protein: CASSQDRAGSNQPQHF

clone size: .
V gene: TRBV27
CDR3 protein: CASSLSGQGGEQYF

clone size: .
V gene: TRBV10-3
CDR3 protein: CASSPALSEAFF